This TCR beta chain was obtained from a study of technical replicates of blood from several donors. The CDR3 sequence is 14 residues long. Germline V gene lookup returns CDR1 SGHTA and CDR2 FQGNSA. V was clipped by 5 bases and J by 3 bases, with 14 bases between them. Generated by immunoSEQ multiplex PCR, the TCRdb table keeps only in-frame clones and is missing some. The sample lists around 72,000 clones; roughly 93% were seen once. This chain links TRBV7-2 with TRBJ2-7, with D tentatively TRBD2 (5 bases). The receptor comes from a human donor in good health. The source material was T cells isolated from PBMCs. CDR3 sequence: CASSRETVVYEQYF. The CDR3 DNA is TGTGCCAGCAGCCGGGAAACTGTGGTCTACGAGCAGTACTTC.